This T cell receptor (beta chain) was recovered during a study of shared clonotypes between healthy human individuals. Notes on the study in general: For naive CD4 cells, approximately 5% of clonotypes were shared across a handful of donors.

As regards this clone: Antigen specificity is unknown.

The CDR3 is 14 amino acids. CDR1 is SGHTA, CDR2 FQGNSA, per germline. V shed 1 base and J shed 9 bases, with 13 bases lying between them. It was across several immunoSEQ plates that each subset's genomic DNA was evenly split. Tens of thousands of T cell genomes (approximately 0.2 ug DNA) went into each sorted-subset replicate. Only in-frame clones appear in the TCRdb table, and some are missing; sequencing was by immunoSEQ multiplex PCR. The sample consists of some 2,500,000 clones, less than 95% of them appearing once. What was sequenced was naive CD4+ T cells from PBMCs. Subset defined: CD45RA+ positively selected. The receptor was isolated from a man aged 18-30 years in good health. Some clones in this sample may be carry-over from other donors' samples. This chain uses TRBV7-2 with TRBJ1-5; D remains unclear. As DNA, the CDR3 is TGTGCCAGCAGCTTAGATCGAGTCTCGCGGCCCCAGCATTTT. It encodes CASSLDRVSRPQHF.